This T cell receptor beta chain derives from a study of T cell changes during pregnancy in multiple sclerosis. This table comes from immunoSEQ multiplex PCR, and its TCRdb copy is limited to in-frame clones, with some not included. Of about 74,000 clones listed, 80% to 95% were seen once; the top ten hold 3.7%. The TCR sequence derives from a female donor in good health, enrolled as a control in a pregnancy study. The sequencing here drew on peripheral blood, taken after pregnancy.

CDR3 sequence reads: CASSSTGGSYEQYF. CDR3 bases: TGCGCCAGCAGCTCGACGGGGGGCTCCTACGAGCAGTACTTC. This chain connects TRBV5-1 to TRBJ2-7, with TRBD2 matching over 7 bases. This CDR3 is built from 14 residues. V shed 3 bases and J 0 bases; nucleotides not matched to a gene: 3. From germline, CDR1 is SGHRS and CDR2 YFSETQ.